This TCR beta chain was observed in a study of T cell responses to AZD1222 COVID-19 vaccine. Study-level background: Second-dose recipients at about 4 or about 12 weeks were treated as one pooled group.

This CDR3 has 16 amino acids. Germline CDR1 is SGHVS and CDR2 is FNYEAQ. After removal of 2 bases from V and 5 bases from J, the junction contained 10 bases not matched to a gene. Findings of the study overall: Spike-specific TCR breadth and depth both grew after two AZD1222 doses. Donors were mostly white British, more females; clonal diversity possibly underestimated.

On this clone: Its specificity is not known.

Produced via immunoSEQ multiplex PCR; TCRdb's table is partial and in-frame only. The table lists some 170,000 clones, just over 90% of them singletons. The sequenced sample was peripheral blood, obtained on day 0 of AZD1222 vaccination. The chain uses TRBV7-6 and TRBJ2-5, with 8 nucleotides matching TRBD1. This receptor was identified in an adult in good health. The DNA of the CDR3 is TGTGCCAGCAGCTTAAACCCAGGGGGCTCTGGGGAGACCCAGTACTTC. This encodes CASSLNPGGSGETQYF. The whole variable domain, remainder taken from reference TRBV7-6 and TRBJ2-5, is GAGVSQSPRYKVTKRGQDVALRCDPISGHVSLYWYRQALGQGPEFLTYFNYEAQQDKSGLPNDRFSAERPEGSISTLTIQRTEQRDSAMYRCASSLNPGGSGETQYFGPGTRLLVL.